This T cell receptor beta chain was profiled in a study of post-analysis software for immune sequencing data. As regards this clonotype: Its cognate antigen is unknown.

The CDR3 consists of 14 residues. V lost 6 bases to trimming and J lost 2 bases; unmatched junction nucleotides: 5. Included in the TCR beta cDNA libraries were unique molecular identifiers. TCRdb ran MiXCR on the PCR reads and lists one entry per CDR3 protein. The sample has approximately 360,000 distinct CDR3 sequences, roughly 30% seen once; the top ten hold roughly 12%. The study, taken as a whole, reports: In multiple sclerosis, normalized Chao1 diversity was significantly below that of controls. With TRBV5-6, TRBV5-1 and TRBV20-1 included, about five TRBV segments were more frequent in patients than in controls.

Material: blood. This sequence originates from a girl aged 5 to 17 with multiple sclerosis. This chain links TRBV12-3 or TRBV12-4 with TRBJ1-1; 8 nucleotides agree with TRBD1. Here the CDR3 DNA reads TGTGCCAGCAGGGGACAGGACTCAAACACTGAAGCTTTCTTT. It codes for CASRGQDSNTEAFF.